The 20 T cell receptor beta chains listed next were all sequenced from one sample in a study of blood T cell repertoires in COVID-19 (TCRdb year 2020). Preparation of the library involved the immunoSEQ multiplex PCR assay. TCRdb took this table from immuneACCESS and kept in-frame rearrangements with V and J called. Such tables lack part of the clones; where checked against another copy, unresolved V genes explain under half of the gap, and the rest is unexplained. A total of roughly 170,000 clones appear in this sample, approximately 82% of them only once. The ten most abundant clones make up around 3.6% of the sample. The sequenced sample was PBMCs or T cells enriched from blood (not recorded which). Every receptor here comes from a woman between 45 and 65 years old in a cohort exposed to, infected with or recovered from COVID-19 (not recorded which).

The V and J genes are TRBV27 and TRBJ1-4, with 10 bases fitting TRBD1. Per germline, CDR1 MNHEY and CDR2 SMNVEV (reference sequence). The CDR3 covers 17 residues. The junction had 16 bases not matched to a gene; V was cut back by 8 bases and J by 7 bases. The CDR3 spells CASGRSTGTGEGEKLFF. The CDR3 nucleotides read TGTGCCAGCGGCAGATCGACCGGGACAGGGGAAGGTGAAAAACTGTTTTTT.

This sequence joins TRBV7-9 and TRBJ2-1; 12 bases match TRBD2. The CDR3 loop spans 15 amino acids. The germline gives CDR1 SEHNR, CDR2 FQNEAQ (reference sequence). The trim removed 6 bases at V and 8 bases at J, leaving 8 bases unmatched. The CDR3 DNA is TGTGCCAGCAGTCGACTAGCGGGAGTTGCCGATGAGCAGTTCTTC. Translation gives CASSRLAGVADEQFF. The variable domain in full, completed from reference TRBV7-9 and TRBJ2-1, reads DTGVSQNPRHKITKRGQNVTFRCDPISEHNRLYWYRQTLGQGPEFLTYFQNEAQLEKSRLLSDRFSAERPKGSFSTLEIQRTEQGDSAMYLCASSRLAGVADEQFFGPGTRLTVL.

The J gene is TRBJ2-1, the V gene TRBV7-9, with D tentatively TRBD2 (6 bases). The V gene lost 11 bases and the J gene lost 9 bases, with 17 bases spanning the gap. The CDR3 spans 12 residues. CDR1 is SEHNR, CDR2 FQNEAQ, per germline (reference sequence). The CDR3 sequence: CADRSAGGEQFF. As DNA, the CDR3 is TGTGCCGACCGTTCGGCCGGGGGTGAGCAGTTCTTC.

This clone appeared a single time. V usage is TRBV5-6 and J usage is TRBJ2-1, with 10 positions matching TRBD1. The junction had 5 bases not matched to a gene; V was cut back by 2 bases and J by 6 bases. The CDR3 is 15 residues long. Germline CDR1 is SGHDT and CDR2 is YYEEEE. The CDR3 nucleotides read TGTGCCAGCAGCTTCGGGACAGGGGTGGGCAATGAGCAGTTCTTC. Its translation: CASSFGTGVGNEQFF.

On this clone: Other DNA sequences in the same sample also yield this CDR3. The genes are TRBV5-1 and TRBJ2-3; TRBD2 matches 7 bases. Germline V gene lookup returns CDR1 SGHRS and CDR2 YFSETQ. The V gene end was trimmed by 4 bases and the J gene end by 6 bases; junction bases not matched to a gene: 5. The CDR3 runs to 13 residues. CDR3 DNA sequence: TGCGCCAGCAGCCAAACCGGGAGGGATACGCAGTATTTT. Translation gives CASSQTGRDTQYF.

By share, this clone counts as medium-sized. This chain uses TRBV20-1 with TRBJ2-1; 7 bases agree with TRBD2. The CDR3 runs 14 residues. The germline V gene encodes CDR1 DFQATT and CDR2 SNEGSKA (reference sequence). V lost 3 bases and J lost 2; bases outside the gene matches: 4. CDR3 sequence reads: CSASEGLAYNEQFF. The CDR3 coding sequence is TGCAGTGCTAGTGAAGGACTAGCCTACAATGAGCAGTTCTTC.

V and J are TRBV18 and TRBJ2-1; 13 bases line up with TRBD2. Trimming at V came to 5 bases and at J to 6 bases, leaving 4 bases not matched to a gene. The germline gives CDR1 KGHSH, CDR2 LQKENI. This CDR3 is 15 amino acids long. The CDR3 reads CASSTTSGGINEQFF. The DNA of the CDR3 is TGTGCCAGCTCAACGACTAGCGGGGGGATCAATGAGCAGTTCTTC.

In this sample, this clone turned up many times. The V call is TRBV5-4, the J call TRBJ2-7, with 7 bases identical to TRBD1. The CDR3 is made up of 12 amino acids. Germline CDR1 and CDR2: SGHNT and YYREEE (reference sequence). V shed 4 bases, J shed 4 bases, and the junction held 2 bases outside the gene matches. CDR3: CASSEGQYEQYF. The CDR3 DNA reads TGTGCCAGCAGCGAGGGACAGTACGAGCAGTACTTC.

This clone has more than one count but fewer than ten. The V and J genes are TRBV6-1 and TRBJ2-1, with 7 bases matching TRBD2. Trimming cost V 3 bases and J 9 bases; bases outside gene matches: 14. Germline assignment: CDR1 MNHNS and CDR2 SASEGT. This CDR3 is built from 16 residues. CDR3 nucleotides: TGTGCCAGCAGTGATCTGGGCGGGAGAGGGGAGGGTGAGCAGTTCTTC. It specifies CASSDLGGRGEGEQFF.

This sequence joins TRBV6-4 and TRBJ2-7, with 8 bases identical to TRBD2. The V gene's germline CDR1 is MRHNA and CDR2 SNTAGT. The CDR3 sequence is 16 residues long. Germline trimming cut 3 bases from V and 3 bases from J; bases unmatched to any gene: 10. CDR3 sequence reads: CASSENLAGYGYEQYF. The CDR3 region has the DNA TGTGCCAGCAGTGAGAACTTAGCGGGATACGGCTACGAGCAGTACTTC.

V and J are TRBV6-5 and TRBJ2-7; weak D call: TRBD2 (6 bases). V was trimmed by 5 bases and J by 6 bases, leaving 20 bases between them. Germline CDR1 MNHEY, CDR2 SVGAGI. CDR3 length equals 15 residues. The DNA of the CDR3 is TGTGCCAGCAGTCCAACTAGCAGACTGGAACGCGAGCAGTACTTC. Protein: CASSPTSRLEREQYF.

This chain links TRBV27 with TRBJ2-2; a possible D gene is TRBD2 (5 bases). V was trimmed by 3 bases and J by 0 bases, leaving 5 bases between them. Germline values: CDR1 MNHEY, CDR2 SMNVEV (reference sequence). The CDR3 totals 14 residues. The CDR3 reads CASSFGANTGELFF. CDR3 nucleotide sequence: TGTGCCAGCAGTTTCGGGGCGAACACCGGGGAGCTGTTTTTT.

V usage is TRBV7-9 and J usage is TRBJ2-7, with TRBD2 matching over 9 bases. CDR1 is SEHNR and CDR2 is FQNEAQ in the germline V gene (reference sequence). V shed 4 bases, J shed 2 bases, and the junction held 18 bases outside the gene matches. The CDR3 runs 19 residues. CDR3 loop: CASSSWGVIAGDLTYEQYF. CDR3 DNA sequence: TGTGCCAGCAGCTCCTGGGGCGTGATAGCGGGGGATCTTACCTACGAGCAGTACTTC.

The CDR3 coding sequence is TGTGCCAGCAGCTTAGCTATAGGACAGGGGCCAAGGGGCTACGAGCAGTACTTC. It translates to CASSLAIGQGPRGYEQYF. The J gene is TRBJ2-7, the V gene TRBV7-6, with 9 bases matching TRBD1. From germline, CDR1 is SGHVS and CDR2 FNYEAQ. V shed 0 bases and J 3 bases; nucleotides not matched to a gene: 12. This CDR3 has 18 amino acids.

The chain combines TRBV5-1 with TRBJ2-1; 8 nucleotides agree with TRBD2. The CDR3 sequence is 17 residues long. Per germline, CDR1 SGHRS and CDR2 YFSETQ. Trimming at V came to 2 bases and at J to 6 bases, leaving 13 bases not matched to a gene. The CDR3 bases are TGCGCCAGCAGCTTAAAAGCGGGGGAGCGCTCGGGCAATGAGCAGTTCTTC. Translated, it gives CASSLKAGERSGNEQFF.

The V gene is TRBV30, the J gene TRBJ2-3, with a possible D match to TRBD2 (6 bases). The CDR3 loop spans 14 amino acids. Germline lookup yields CDR1 GTSNPN and CDR2 SVGIG (reference sequence). V was shortened by 0 bases and J by 1 base, with 8 bases between the two germline ends. The CDR3 sequence is CAWSVGGGTDTQYF. DNA for the CDR3: TGTGCCTGGAGTGTAGGCGGGGGCACAGATACGCAGTATTTT.

The chain recombines TRBV7-9 with TRBJ2-7; 7 nucleotides line up with TRBD1. This CDR3 has 14 residues. Trimming took 2 bases from V and 5 from J; bases not matched to a gene: 6. Germline assignment: CDR1 SEHNR and CDR2 FQNEAQ (reference sequence). Here the CDR3 reads CASSLMGTANEQYF. The CDR3 DNA reads TGTGCCAGCAGCTTAATGGGGACAGCAAACGAGCAGTACTTC.

The J gene is TRBJ2-2, the V gene TRBV5-1; 10 bases map to TRBD2. The CDR3 totals 15 residues. Germline CDR1 SGHRS, CDR2 YFSETQ. V trimming: 0 bases; J trimming: 4 bases; junction bases outside the gene matches: 0. The CDR3 loop is CASSLGLAGTGELFF. The CDR3 DNA reads as TGCGCCAGCAGCTTGGGACTAGCGGGCACCGGGGAGCTGTTTTTT. The whole variable domain, remainder taken from reference TRBV5-1 and TRBJ2-2, is KAGVTQTPRYLIKTRGQQVTLSCSPISGHRSVSWYQQTPGQGLQFLFEYFSETQRNKGNFPGRFSGRQFSNSRSEMNVSTLELGDSALYLCASSLGLAGTGELFFGEGSRLTVL.

The chain joins TRBV28 to TRBJ2-7; the match to TRBD1 covers 7 bases. The V gene's germline CDR1 is MDHEN and CDR2 SYDVKM. J lost 5 bases, V lost 5 bases, and 12 bases had no gene match. This CDR3 is 15 amino acids long. In nucleotides, the CDR3 is TGTGCCAGCAGTACGACAGGGATCCTTGGGCACGAGCAGTACTTC. Translation: CASSTTGILGHEQYF.

The rearrangement uses TRBV6-5 and TRBJ1-2; D gene unclear. This CDR3 has 14 amino acids. V was trimmed by 6 bases and J by 3 bases, leaving 14 bases between them. Germline assignment: CDR1 MNHEY and CDR2 SVGAGI. This CDR3 reads CASREGDLDYGYTF. The CDR3 bases are TGTGCCAGCAGAGAGGGAGATCTGGACTATGGCTACACCTTC.